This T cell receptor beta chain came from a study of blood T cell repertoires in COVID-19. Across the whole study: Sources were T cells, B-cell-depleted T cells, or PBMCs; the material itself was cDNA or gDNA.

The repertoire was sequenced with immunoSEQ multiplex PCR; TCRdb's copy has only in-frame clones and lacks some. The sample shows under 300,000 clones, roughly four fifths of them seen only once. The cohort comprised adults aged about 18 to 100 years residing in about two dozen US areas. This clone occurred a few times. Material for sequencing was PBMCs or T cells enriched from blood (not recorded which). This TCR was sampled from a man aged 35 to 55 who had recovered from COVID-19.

The CDR3 DNA reads TGTGCCAGCAGCCAAAGCGGGAGCGGCGCCGGGGAGCTGTTTTTT. It is translated as CASSQSGSGAGELFF. The chain employs TRBV4-2 and TRBJ2-2; TRBD2 matches 8 bases. The CDR3 covers 15 residues. V dropped 2 bases and J dropped 6; count of bases not matched to a gene: 5. Germline loops: CDR1 LGHNA, CDR2 YNFKEQ.